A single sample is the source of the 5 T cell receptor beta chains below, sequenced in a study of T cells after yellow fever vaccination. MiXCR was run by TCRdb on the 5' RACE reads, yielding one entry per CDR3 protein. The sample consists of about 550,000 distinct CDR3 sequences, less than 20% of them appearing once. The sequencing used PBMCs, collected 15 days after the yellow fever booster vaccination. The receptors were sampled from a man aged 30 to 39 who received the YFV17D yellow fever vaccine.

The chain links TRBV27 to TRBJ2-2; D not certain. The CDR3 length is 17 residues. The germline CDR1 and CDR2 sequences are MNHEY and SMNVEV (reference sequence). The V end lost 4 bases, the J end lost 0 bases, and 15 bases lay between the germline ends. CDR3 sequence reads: CASSSQNRDPNTGELFF. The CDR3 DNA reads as TGTGCCAGCAGTTCCCAGAACAGAGACCCGAACACCGGGGAGCTGTTTTTT.

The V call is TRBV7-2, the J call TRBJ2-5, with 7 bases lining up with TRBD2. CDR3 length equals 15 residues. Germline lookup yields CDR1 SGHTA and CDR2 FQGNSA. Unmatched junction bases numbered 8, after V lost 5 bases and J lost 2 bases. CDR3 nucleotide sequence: TGTGCCAGCAGCCCCAGCGGGACTTTACAAGAGACCCAGTACTTC. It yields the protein CASSPSGTLQETQYF.

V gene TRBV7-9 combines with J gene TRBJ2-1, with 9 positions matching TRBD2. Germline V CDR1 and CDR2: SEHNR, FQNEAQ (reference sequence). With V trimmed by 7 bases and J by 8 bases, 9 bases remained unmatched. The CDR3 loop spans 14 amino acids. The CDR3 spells CASKSAGGGDEQFF. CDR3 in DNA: TGTGCCAGCAAATCGGCGGGAGGGGGCGATGAGCAGTTCTTC.

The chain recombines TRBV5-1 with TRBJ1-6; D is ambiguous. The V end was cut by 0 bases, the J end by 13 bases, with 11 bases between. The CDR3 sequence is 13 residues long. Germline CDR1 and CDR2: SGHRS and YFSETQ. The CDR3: CASSLDSISPLHF. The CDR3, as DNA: TGCGCCAGCAGCTTGGACAGCATCTCGCCCCTCCACTTT.

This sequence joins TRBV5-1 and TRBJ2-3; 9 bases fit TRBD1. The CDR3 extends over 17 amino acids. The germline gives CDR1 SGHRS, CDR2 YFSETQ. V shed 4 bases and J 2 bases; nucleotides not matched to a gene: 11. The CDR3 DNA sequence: TGCGCCAGCAGCCCCCCAACCGGGACAGGGCCCACAGATACGCAGTATTTT. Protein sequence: CASSPPTGTGPTDTQYF. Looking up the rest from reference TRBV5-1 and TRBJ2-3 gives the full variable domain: KAGVTQTPRYLIKTRGQQVTLSCSPISGHRSVSWYQQTPGQGLQFLFEYFSETQRNKGNFPGRFSGRQFSNSRSEMNVSTLELGDSALYLCASSPPTGTGPTDTQYFGPGTRLTVL.